Shown below are 32 T cell receptor beta chains from a single sample sequenced in a study of Ad26.COV2.S vaccination and SARS-CoV-2 variants. Noted treatment: around 19 received Ad26.COV2.S at low or high dose, single or two shots; several received placebo; per-sample allocation not given. The samples were gathered on day 63 after the first injection of vaccine or placebo. Data came from immunoSEQ multiplex PCR; TCRdb stores just in-frame clones and leaves some out. The repertoire holds under 550,000 clones, with 85% to 90% as singletons. This sample comprised peripheral blood, obtained in a trial of Ad26.COV2.S vaccine versus placebo. These receptors were obtained from a person between 18 and 65 years old who received the Ad26.COV2.S COVID-19 vaccine or a placebo.

CDR3 residues: CASSMGAGGPNEKLFF. The CDR3 DNA reads TGTGCCAGCAGCATGGGGGCCGGGGGCCCTAATGAAAAACTGTTTTTT. J is TRBJ1-4 and V is TRBV5-5; D is possibly TRBD1 (6 bases). CDR1 and CDR2 (germline): SGHKS, YYEKEE (reference sequence). Trimming stripped 4 bases from V and 3 bases from J, with 16 bases between. This CDR3 has 16 amino acids.

This sequence joins TRBV30 and TRBJ1-5; 8 bases are a match to TRBD1. V trimming: 4 bases; J trimming: 4 bases; junction bases outside the gene matches: 3. This CDR3 is 13 amino acids long. Germline V gives CDR1 GTSNPN, CDR2 SVGIG (reference sequence). CDR3 nucleotides: TGTGCCTGGAAACAGGGGGGTAATCAGCCCCAGCATTTT. Protein: CAWKQGGNQPQHF.

This clone was detected once. V gene TRBV19 combines with J gene TRBJ2-3, with D perhaps matching TRBD1 (5 bases). Germline CDR1 is LNHDA and CDR2 is SQIVND (reference sequence). The CDR3 has 17 amino acids. V lost 3 bases to trimming and J lost 2 bases, with 18 bases between them. The CDR3 sequence is CASSIIGAMTYTDTQYF. In DNA form, the CDR3 reads TGTGCCAGTAGTATTATAGGGGCAATGACATACACAGATACGCAGTATTTT.

The V gene is TRBV9, the J gene TRBJ2-5; TRBD2 is a possible D gene (7 bases). CDR1 and CDR2 from the germline V gene are SGDLS and YYNGEE. V was trimmed by 0 bases and J by 5 bases, leaving 14 bases between them. The CDR3 is 15 residues long. The CDR3 bases are TGTGCCAGCAGCGTAGCGGGGGGCTCAGCGGAGACCCAGTACTTC. Its translation is CASSVAGGSAETQYF.

The V and J genes are TRBV6-5 and TRBJ1-6; 7 bases align to TRBD1. The germline V gene encodes CDR1 MNHEY and CDR2 SVGAGI. V lost 6 bases, J lost 7 bases, and 9 bases stayed unmatched. CDR3 size: 15 residues. CDR3 coding DNA: TGTGCCAGCAGGAGACAGGGAGGTCGGAATTCACCCCTCCACTTT. This codes for CASRRQGGRNSPLHF.

The chain employs TRBV7-9 and TRBJ2-3; 8 bases are shared with TRBD1. V dropped 5 bases and J dropped 5; count of bases not matched to a gene: 9. CDR3 length equals 15 residues. Germline lookup yields CDR1 SEHNR and CDR2 FQNEAQ (reference sequence). As DNA, the CDR3 is TGTGCCAGCAGCAACCGACAGGGGCCGGGAGATACGCAGTATTTT. Its protein is CASSNRQGPGDTQYF. Supplemented by reference TRBV7-9 and TRBJ2-3, the full variable domain reads DTGVSQNPRHKITKRGQNVTFRCDPISEHNRLYWYRQTLGQGPEFLTYFQNEAQLEKSRLLSDRFSAERPKGSFSTLEIQRTEQGDSAMYLCASSNRQGPGDTQYFGPGTRLTVL.

This clone is a singleton in its sample. The chain links TRBV6-1 to TRBJ1-6; 7 nucleotides line up with TRBD1. The CDR3 has 17 residues. CDR1 MNHNS and CDR2 SASEGT come from the germline V gene. The V segment lost 4 bases and the J segment 4 bases; nucleotides outside the gene matches: 10. DNA for the CDR3: TGTGCCAGCAGTGGAGACAGGGTAAAACTGTATAATTCACCCCTCCACTTT. Translation gives CASSGDRVKLYNSPLHF.

The V and J genes are TRBV5-1 and TRBJ2-7, with D unresolved. The V gene's germline CDR1 is SGHRS and CDR2 YFSETQ. The V end was cut by 6 bases, the J end by 2 bases, with 15 bases between. The CDR3 extends over 14 amino acids. CDR3 sequence (DNA): TGCGCCAGCAACTCCTGGGTAGTTACCTACGAGCAGTACTTC. Amino acid sequence: CASNSWVVTYEQYF.

V gene TRBV11-1 combines with J gene TRBJ2-1, with D perhaps matching TRBD1 (6 bases). Germline CDR1 SGHAT, CDR2 FQDESV (reference sequence). Trimming removed 4 bases at V and 0 bases at J, with 10 bases between. The CDR3 has 15 amino acids. The CDR3 DNA sequence: TGTGCCAGCAGCTCCAGGGGAGTCTCCTACAATGAGCAGTTCTTC. Translation: CASSSRGVSYNEQFF.

The genes are TRBV5-4 and TRBJ1-3; TRBD1 aligns across 7 bases. The V and J ends lost 4 bases and 10 bases, in that order; junction bases with no gene match: 5. Germline values: CDR1 SGHNT, CDR2 YYREEE (reference sequence). The CDR3 contains 12 residues. The CDR3 coding sequence is TGTGCCAGCAGCGTTGACAGGGAGACCATATATTTT. As protein: CASSVDRETIYF.

The chain couples TRBV5-4 to TRBJ2-1, with a weak D call TRBD2 (7 bases). Deletions cut 4 bases from V and 5 bases from J, with 16 bases between. This CDR3 spans 15 amino acids. CDR1 and CDR2 from the germline V gene are SGHNT and YYREEE (reference sequence). The CDR3 here is CASSLLGGHNNEQFF. Here the CDR3 DNA reads TGTGCCAGCAGCCTCTTGGGGGGGCATAACAATGAGCAGTTCTTC.

The chain recombines TRBV14 with TRBJ1-2, with a weak D call TRBD1 (6 bases). Germline CDR1 SGHDN, CDR2 FVKESK. The V and J ends lost 8 bases and 7 bases respectively, with 11 bases between them. The CDR3 totals 11 residues. The CDR3 DNA reads TGTGCCAGCCAGGGGCACGGTGGCTACACCTTC. It encodes CASQGHGGYTF.

This clone was seen only once. The chain has TRBV18 and TRBJ2-1; perhaps D is TRBD1 or TRBD2 (5 bases each). V was pared by 2 bases and J by 8 bases, with 7 bases between. The CDR3 runs 12 residues. The V gene's germline CDR1 is KGHSH and CDR2 LQKENI. The CDR3 DNA reads as TGTGCCAGCTCACCAGGGGGACATGAGCAGTTCTTC. Amino acid sequence: CASSPGGHEQFF.

The V and J genes are TRBV19 and TRBJ1-5; D ambiguous. The CDR3 loop spans 15 amino acids. V shed 5 bases and J shed 2 bases, with 13 bases lying between them. The germline gives CDR1 LNHDA, CDR2 SQIVND (reference sequence). The CDR3 loop reads CASSSATGGNQPQHF. CDR3 coding DNA: TGTGCCAGTAGTTCCGCAACTGGGGGCAATCAGCCCCAGCATTTT.

The J gene is TRBJ1-2, the V gene TRBV20-1, with a possible D match to TRBD1 (6 bases). CDR3 length: 13 amino acids. Germline V CDR1 and CDR2: DFQATT, SNEGSKA (reference sequence). With 3 bases removed from V and 4 bases from J, the gap between germline ends came to 12 bases. The DNA for the CDR3 is TGCAGTGCTAGTGCAGGGGCCTCCTATGGCTACACCTTC. Translation: CSASAGASYGYTF.

This chain connects TRBV7-9 to TRBJ2-2, with D uncertain. Trimming pared 5 bases from V and 3 bases from J, leaving 4 bases between. CDR1 SEHNR and CDR2 FQNEAQ come from the germline V gene (reference sequence). The length of the CDR3 is 12 residues. This CDR3 reads CASSRDTGELFF. DNA for the CDR3: TGTGCCAGCAGCCGGGACACCGGGGAGCTGTTTTTT.

The chain joins TRBV3-1 (or the pseudogene TRBV3-2) to TRBJ2-5; TRBD2 matches at 9 bases. There are 16 residues in the CDR3. The germline V gene has CDR1 LGHDT and CDR2 YNNKEL (reference sequence). The V segment lost 2 bases and the J segment 5 bases; nucleotides outside the gene matches: 9. The CDR3 DNA is TGTGCCAGCAGCCAAATGTGGCGGGGGGGCGCGGAGACCCAGTACTTC. Its translation is CASSQMWRGGAETQYF.

The chain links TRBV7-2 to TRBJ2-7, with TRBD1 identical over 8 bases. Germline loops: CDR1 SGHTA, CDR2 FQGNSA. This CDR3 spans 15 amino acids. After removal of 5 bases from V and 6 bases from J, the junction contained 12 bases not matched to a gene. The CDR3 region has the DNA TGTGCCAGCAGCCAAAGGGGCAGGGGGCTGTTCGAGCAGTACTTC. Its translation is CASSQRGRGLFEQYF. Combining the CDR3 with reference TRBV7-2 and TRBJ2-7 gives the whole variable domain GAGVSQSPSNKVTEKGKDVELRCDPISGHTALYWYRQSLGQGLEFLIYFQGNSAPDKSGLPSDRFSAERTGGSVSTLTIQRTQQEDSAVYLCASSQRGRGLFEQYFGPGTRLTVT.

The chain joins TRBV12-3 or TRBV12-4 to TRBJ2-3; D remains ambiguous. The CDR3 length is 12 residues. Trimming pared 3 bases from V and 2 bases from J, leaving 3 bases between. The CDR3 region has the DNA TGTGCCAGCAGTTTTCTCACAGATACGCAGTATTTT. Its translation: CASSFLTDTQYF.

Remarks on this clone: The same CDR3 arises from other DNA sequences in this sample as well. This chain links TRBV9 with TRBJ2-3; a possible D gene is TRBD2 (6 bases). The germline V and J ends were trimmed by 4 bases and 5 bases, with 11 bases remaining between them. Germline V lookup: CDR1 SGDLS, CDR2 YYNGEE. This CDR3 contains 13 residues. CDR3 sequence reads: CASSSSGGDTQYF. Here the CDR3 DNA reads TGTGCCAGCAGCAGCTCCGGGGGAGATACGCAGTATTTT.

The chain links TRBV11-1 to TRBJ1-2; D is unresolved. The germline V and J ends were trimmed by 3 bases and 3 bases, with 5 bases remaining between them. This CDR3 region has 12 residues. Germline assignment: CDR1 SGHAT and CDR2 FQDESV (reference sequence). CDR3 in amino acids: CASSLHHYGYTF. DNA of the CDR3: TGTGCCAGCAGCTTGCACCACTATGGCTACACCTTC. Looking up the rest from reference TRBV11-1 and TRBJ1-2 gives the full variable domain: EAEVAQSPRYKITEKSQAVAFWCDPISGHATLYWYRQILGQGPELLVQFQDESVVDDSQLPKDRFSAERLKGVDSTLKIQPAELGDSAMYLCASSLHHYGYTFGSGTRLTVV.

The rearrangement joins TRBV28 to TRBJ1-6, with D possibly matching TRBD1 (5 bases). From germline, CDR1 is MDHEN and CDR2 SYDVKM. With 3 bases removed from V and 10 bases from J, the gap between germline ends came to 22 bases. The CDR3 extends over 17 amino acids. As DNA, the CDR3 is TGTGCCAGCAGTTTGCCCCGCTTTGGTCCGGGGCGATCACCCCTCCACTTT. It translates to CASSLPRFGPGRSPLHF.

This clone has just one count. This chain joins TRBV5-4 and TRBJ2-5; 10 positions agree with TRBD2. Unmatched junction bases numbered 12, after V lost 4 bases and J lost 6 bases. CDR1 is SGHNT, CDR2 YYREEE, per germline (reference sequence). The CDR3 has 16 residues. Written as DNA, the CDR3 is TGTGCCAGCAGCCCCCTCGACAGCGGGGGGGAGAAGACCCAGTACTTC. It translates to CASSPLDSGGEKTQYF.

The rearrangement joins TRBV5-5 to TRBJ1-6, with unresolved D. Per germline, CDR1 SGHKS and CDR2 YYEKEE (reference sequence). Trimming left V 0 bases short and J 7 bases short, with 11 bases between. The CDR3 spans 15 residues. CDR3 bases: TGTGCCAGCAGCTTGGATTGGTACCAAAATTCACCCCTCCACTTT. It is translated as CASSLDWYQNSPLHF.

This clone was detected only a few times. The chain uses TRBV25-1 and TRBJ2-5, with a weak D call TRBD1 (6 bases). V gave up 6 bases and J gave up 4 bases, with 12 bases separating them. The CDR3 spans 13 residues. The germline CDR1 and CDR2 sequences are MGHDK and SYGVNS. CDR3 region: CASRQGQLETQYF. As DNA, the CDR3 is TGTGCCAGCAGACAGGGCCAATTAGAGACCCAGTACTTC. Together with reference TRBV25-1 and TRBJ2-5, the CDR3 gives the full variable domain: EADIYQTPRYLVIGTGKKITLECSQTMGHDKMYWYQQDPGMELHLIHYSYGVNSTEKGDLSSESTVSRIRTEHFPLTLESARPSHTSQYLCASRQGQLETQYFGPGTRLLVL.

This sequence joins TRBV7-2 and TRBJ2-3; 10 bases map to TRBD2. Germline V gene lookup returns CDR1 SGHTA and CDR2 FQGNSA. Trimming took 1 base from V and 5 from J; bases not matched to a gene: 9. This CDR3 is 17 amino acids long. The CDR3 bases are TGTGCCAGCAGCTTAGGATTAGCGGGGGGATTAGTAGATACGCAGTATTTT. It yields the protein CASSLGLAGGLVDTQYF.

The CDR3 region has the DNA TGTGCCAGCAGTTACGGGAGAGCAACTAATGAAAAACTGTTTTTT. It codes for CASSYGRATNEKLFF. This chain links TRBV6-2 or TRBV6-3 with TRBJ1-4; D not certain. CDR1 is MNHEY, CDR2 SVGEGT, per germline. V lost 2 bases to trimming and J lost 0 bases, with 7 bases between them. The CDR3 sequence is 15 residues long.

The rearrangement links TRBV4-1 to TRBJ2-4, with 8 bases matching TRBD1. Germline lookup yields CDR1 MGHRA and CDR2 YSYEKL. The CDR3 loop spans 17 amino acids. The J segment lost 2 bases and the V segment lost 3 bases, leaving 9 bases of the junction unmatched. The CDR3 DNA is TGCGCCAGCAGCCAGCCCGGGACAGGCTCTTCCAAAAACATTCAGTACTTC. It is translated as CASSQPGTGSSKNIQYF.

The rearrangement links TRBV11-2 to TRBJ2-7; 8 positions agree with TRBD1. Germline V CDR1 and CDR2: SGHAT, FQNNGV. Trimming cost V 4 bases and J 0 bases; bases outside gene matches: 2. CDR3 size: 14 residues. The CDR3 DNA is TGTGCCAGCAGCTCGACAGGGGCCTCCTACGAGCAGTACTTC. This encodes CASSSTGASYEQYF.

The chain joins TRBV27 to TRBJ2-1; 9 bases match TRBD1. Germline V gene lookup returns CDR1 MNHEY and CDR2 SMNVEV (reference sequence). Unmatched junction bases numbered 9, after V lost 2 bases and J lost 7 bases. The CDR3 has 16 amino acids. DNA for the CDR3: TGTGCCAGCAGTTTAAGGGACAGGGTAGCTAATAATGAGCAGTTCTTC. Protein: CASSLRDRVANNEQFF.

The chain combines TRBV18 with TRBJ1-3; D is undetermined. Germline V gives CDR1 KGHSH, CDR2 LQKENI. V was trimmed by 0 bases and J by 11 bases, leaving 11 bases between them. The CDR3 is 13 residues long. CDR3 sequence reads: CASSPPPETSIYF. CDR3 nucleotide sequence: TGTGCCAGCTCACCACCGCCCGAGACGTCCATATATTTT.

This clone occurred a few times. The J gene is TRBJ2-2, the V gene TRBV7-3; 11 nucleotides align to TRBD1. The CDR3 runs to 16 residues. CDR1 SGHTA and CDR2 FQGTGA come from the germline V gene. V gave up 5 bases and J gave up 5 bases; unmatched junction bases: 7. CDR3 coding DNA: TGTGCCAGCAGCCCTACCGGGACAGGGGGTACCGGGGAGCTGTTTTTT. This gives the protein CASSPTGTGGTGELFF.